A single T cell receptor beta chain is shown here with its context. Sequenced by immunoSEQ multiplex PCR; TCRdb stores in-frame clones only, minus some. Of about 200,000 clones listed, around 85% were seen once; the top ten hold roughly 20%. The sample belongs to a study of blood T cell repertoires in COVID-19. The germline CDR1 and CDR2 sequences are SGHTA and FQGNSA. J was trimmed by 0 bases and V by 4 bases; bases with no gene match: 5. The CDR3 sequence is 16 residues long. This chain joins TRBV7-2 and TRBJ2-4; 8 nucleotides agree with TRBD1. This clonotype was obtained from a person aged 65-85 years with COVID-19, enrolled during active disease. Sequenced input: peripheral blood. CDR3 DNA sequence: TGTGCCAGCAGCTCCCCGACAGGGGTAGCCAAAAACATTCAGTACTTC. It encodes CASSSPTGVAKNIQYF.